A selection of T cell receptor beta chains follows, all from one sample in a study of T cells in Graves' hyperthyroidism and ophthalmopathy. TCRdb fed the multiplex PCR reads into MiXCR, producing one record per CDR3 protein. The sample holds over 700,000 distinct CDR3 sequences, roughly a sixth seen once. Sequencing was done on a sample of blood. The origin of the receptors is a woman aged 45-59 years with Graves' hyperthyroidism that later progressed to Graves' ophthalmopathy. Each CDR3 is given with its conserved first and last residue. Fields, in order: clone size, V gene, J gene, D gene, CDR3 DNA, CDR3 protein. D genes are given only for firm matches. Not all rows give a size; the values are once, few, many and, for expanded clones, a class.

many	TRBV3-1	TRBJ1-5	TRBD1	TGTGCCAGCAGCGACAGGGATGATAGCAATCAGCCCCAGCATTTT	CASSDRDDSNQPQHF
.	TRBV5-6	TRBJ1-5	.	TGTGCCAGCAGCAGTACCGGGACTAACAATCAGCCCCAGCATTTT	CASSSTGTNNQPQHF
few	TRBV7-8	TRBJ1-2	TRBD1	TGTGCCAGCAGCTTAGCCGGGACAGAACTTAACTATGGCTACACCTTC	CASSLAGTELNYGYTF
few	TRBV18	TRBJ2-1	.	TGTGCCAGCTCACCAAGTGTGGGGTATGAGCAGTTCTTC	CASSPSVGYEQFF
many	TRBV5-4	TRBJ2-2	TRBD2	TGTGCCAGCAGCACCCTAGCGGGTGAGAACACCGGGGAGCTGTTTTTT	CASSTLAGENTGELFF
many	TRBV12-3/TRBV12-4	TRBJ2-3	TRBD1	TGTGCCAGCAGTTCCCCCGGGACAGGGTTCACAGATACGCAGTATTTT	CASSSPGTGFTDTQYF
many	TRBV3-1	TRBJ1-2	.	TGTGCCAGCAGCCAAGGGCCGACAAGTCTACACTACACCTTC	CASSQGPTSLHYTF
many	TRBV19	TRBJ1-1	.	TGTGCCAGTAGTATACTGAACACTGAAGCTTTCTTT	CASSILNTEAFF
few	TRBV29-1	TRBJ1-3	.	TGCAGCGGGATCAGGGGCTCTGGAAACACCATATATTTT	CSGIRGSGNTIYF
.	TRBV3-1	TRBJ1-2	.	TGTGCCAGCAGCCATCTGCAGGACAAGTGCTACACCTTC	CASSHLQDKCYTF
.	TRBV27	TRBJ1-4	.	TGTGCCAGCAGTTTTTATCCGCCCAAGGTCTCCTGGGAAAAACTGTTTTTT	CASSFYPPKVSWEKLFF
few	TRBV7-2	TRBJ1-2	.	TGTGCCAGCAGCCGTACAGGGTTATATGGCTACACCTTC	CASSRTGLYGYTF
few	TRBV19	TRBJ1-2	.	TGTGCCAGTAGTATAACGGGGGGCGCCGGTGGCTACACCTTC	CASSITGGAGGYTF
.	TRBV7-8	TRBJ1-1	.	TGTGCCAGCAGCTCTGGCTACAGGATTTCGAACACTGAAGCTTTCTTT	CASSSGYRISNTEAFF
many	TRBV11-2	TRBJ2-7	TRBD1	TGTGCCAGCAGCTCCGGGACAGGGGACTACGAGCAGTACTTC	CASSSGTGDYEQYF
few	TRBV10-1	TRBJ1-6	.	TGCGCCAGCAGTGAGGGACCCAATTCACCCCTCCACTTT	CASSEGPNSPLHF
few	TRBV6-2/TRBV6-3	TRBJ1-1	.	TGTGCCAGCAGTTACCCCCCCAACGGAGAAGCTTTCTTT	CASSYPPNGEAFF
many	TRBV20-1	TRBJ2-7	TRBD1	TGCAGTGCTAGAAACCGGGACAGGTCCTACGAGCAGTACTTC	CSARNRDRSYEQYF
.	TRBV20-1	TRBJ2-2	.	TGCAGTGCTCCCGAGGCGACGACAGGCACCGGGGAGCTGTTTTTT	CSAPEATTGTGELFF
.	TRBV28	TRBJ2-7	TRBD1	TGTGCCAGCAGGAGGGACAGGGTCTACGAGCAGTACTTC	CASRRDRVYEQYF
.	TRBV29-1	TRBJ2-3	TRBD1	TGCAGCGTTGACGGCGGGACAGGGGATACGCAGTATTTT	CSVDGGTGDTQYF
many	TRBV12-3/TRBV12-4	TRBJ2-1	.	TGTGCCAGCAGTTTAAGGGACCCTTTTGACAATGAGCAGTTCTTC	CASSLRDPFDNEQFF
.	TRBV30	TRBJ1-1	.	TGTGCCTGGAATGGGGGGAGGGGGACTGAAGCTTTCTTT	CAWNGGRGTEAFF
many	TRBV30	TRBJ1-1	TRBD1	TGTGCCTGGACGGGGACAGGGGACACTGAAGCTTTCTTT	CAWTGTGDTEAFF
.	TRBV19	TRBJ1-3	.	TGTGCCAGTAGTACCCCCGGGGCCTCCTCTGGAAACACCATATATTTT	CASSTPGASSGNTIYF
few	TRBV15	TRBJ2-5	.	TGTGCCACCAGCAGAGTTCGAACAGCACAAGAGACCCAGTACTTC	CATSRVRTAQETQYF
many	TRBV5-4	TRBJ2-1	TRBD2	TGTGCCAGCAGCCCCGCTAGCGGGGGCTCTGAGCAGTTCTTC	CASSPASGGSEQFF
.	TRBV20-1	TRBJ1-4	TRBD1	TGCAGTGGTACAAAACCGGGACAGGGGGCCGAAAAACTGTTTTTT	CSGTKPGQGAEKLFF
few	TRBV12-3/TRBV12-4	TRBJ2-7	.	TGTGCCAGCAGAAGACAGGGAGGGGACGAGCAGTACTTC	CASRRQGGDEQYF
.	TRBV18	TRBJ1-1	.	TGTGCCAGCTCACCACCGATCGGGGGCGTTTCTGAAGCTTTCTTT	CASSPPIGGVSEAFF
few	TRBV19	TRBJ1-6	.	TGTGCCAGTAGCGGGACAAAGAGCTCCTATAATTCACCCCTCCACTTT	CASSGTKSSYNSPLHF
many	TRBV3-1	TRBJ2-1	.	TGTGCCAGCAGCCAAGATTATGCCATGATGGACAATGAGCAGTTCTTC	CASSQDYAMMDNEQFF
many	TRBV3-1	TRBJ1-1	.	TGTGCCAGCAGCACTCATTCGACAGCCCTGAACACTGAAGCTTTCTTT	CASSTHSTALNTEAFF
few	TRBV18	TRBJ2-1	.	TGTGCCAGCTCACGACCAGCAGGGCCCCACAATGAGCAGTTCTTC	CASSRPAGPHNEQFF
few	TRBV20-1	TRBJ2-5	.	TGCAGTGCTAGGAGACGGCGCGAGGAGACCCAGTACTTC	CSARRRREETQYF
many	TRBV20-1	TRBJ2-3	.	TGCAGTGCTAGTATGGCAGATACGCAGTATTTT	CSASMADTQYF
many	TRBV18	TRBJ2-3	.	TGTGCCAGCTCACCTGGAGCGGCTCCCACAGATACGCAGTATTTT	CASSPGAAPTDTQYF
many	TRBV20-1	TRBJ2-3	TRBD1	TGCAGTGCAACAACCGGGACAGAGTTCACAGATACGCAGTATTTT	CSATTGTEFTDTQYF
few	TRBV2	TRBJ2-7	.	TGTGCCAGCAGCGAACTCCTTAGGGGCTACGAGCAGTACTTC	CASSELLRGYEQYF
few	TRBV18	TRBJ2-2	.	TGTGCCAGCTCACCTATGATGAATATGAACACCGGGGAGCTGTTTTTT	CASSPMMNMNTGELFF
once	TRBV7-8	TRBJ2-5	.	TGTGCCAGCAGCTTAGTAAGGTCACCAAAGGAGACCCAGTACTTC	CASSLVRSPKETQYF
.	TRBV11-2	TRBJ2-7	.	TGTGCCAGCACGCGGCGGGACGGTTCCTACGAGCAGTACTTC	CASTRRDGSYEQYF
.	TRBV13	TRBJ1-2	.	TGTGCCAGCAGCACGGCCGGAGGGCCAAGGTATGGCTACACCTTC	CASSTAGGPRYGYTF
many	TRBV30	TRBJ1-3	.	TGTGCCTGGAGTGTCGACGGGGACACCATATATTTT	CAWSVDGDTIYF
.	TRBV12-3/TRBV12-4	TRBJ1-5	.	TGTGCCAGCAGTTTAAGGCAGGGTGAGCCCCAGCATTTT	CASSLRQGEPQHF
.	TRBV29-1	TRBJ1-2	TRBD1	TGCAGCGTTGAGCTCCCGGGACAGGGAATGTATGGCTACACCTTC	CSVELPGQGMYGYTF
.	TRBV6-1	TRBJ2-7	.	TGTGCCAGCAGTGAAGCGCAGAACTCGGGCTACGAGCAGTACTTC	CASSEAQNSGYEQYF
.	TRBV20-1	TRBJ2-7	.	TGCAGTGCTAGGGGGGTCAGTCCCTACGAGCAGTACTTC	CSARGVSPYEQYF
.	TRBV19	TRBJ1-5	TRBD1	TGTGCCAGTAGTATTAGCCAGGGGGCTCTTCAGCCCCAGCATTTT	CASSISQGALQPQHF
many	TRBV3-1	TRBJ2-7	.	TGTGCCAGCAGCCAAACTTGGGACGGCTCCTACGAGCAGTACTTC	CASSQTWDGSYEQYF
few	TRBV10-3	TRBJ2-7	.	TGTGCCATCAGTGAGATGTCGGACCTTACGAAGGAGCAGTACTTC	CAISEMSDLTKEQYF
.	TRBV12-3/TRBV12-4	TRBJ2-1	TRBD2	TGTGCCAGCAGCCCCAGCGGGGGGCTCTCCTACAATGAGCAGTTCTTC	CASSPSGGLSYNEQFF
few	TRBV5-1	TRBJ2-5	TRBD1	TGCGCCAGCAGGGGAGACTCAGGGGGAGTTTTGGCCCAGTACTTC	CASRGDSGGVLAQYF
.	TRBV6-2/TRBV6-3	TRBJ1-2	.	TGTGCCAGCAGTAACAGTCTCGGCTACACCTTC	CASSNSLGYTF
.	TRBV28	TRBJ1-2	.	TGTGCCAGCCTATCATCGGACGGCTACACCTTC	CASLSSDGYTF
.	TRBV5-4	TRBJ1-2	.	TGTGCCAGCAGCCCATGGACAAACTATGGCTACACCTTC	CASSPWTNYGYTF
.	TRBV4-1	TRBJ2-3	TRBD2	TGCGCCAGCAGCCACAGGGGGTTCACTAGCGGGGTCACAGATACGCAGTATTTT	CASSHRGFTSGVTDTQYF
few	TRBV6-2/TRBV6-3	TRBJ2-2	TRBD2	TGTGCCAGCAGTTACTCCCTAGCGGGGGAGTCCACCGGGGAGCTGTTTTTT	CASSYSLAGESTGELFF
.	TRBV7-9	TRBJ1-4	.	TGTGCCAGCAGCTTAGATAACAGCGATAAAGAAAAACTGTTTTTT	CASSLDNSDKEKLFF
.	TRBV9	TRBJ2-1	TRBD2	TGTGCCAGCAGCCCCACCCTAGCGGGGGGCCGGTTTGAGCAGTTCTTC	CASSPTLAGGRFEQFF